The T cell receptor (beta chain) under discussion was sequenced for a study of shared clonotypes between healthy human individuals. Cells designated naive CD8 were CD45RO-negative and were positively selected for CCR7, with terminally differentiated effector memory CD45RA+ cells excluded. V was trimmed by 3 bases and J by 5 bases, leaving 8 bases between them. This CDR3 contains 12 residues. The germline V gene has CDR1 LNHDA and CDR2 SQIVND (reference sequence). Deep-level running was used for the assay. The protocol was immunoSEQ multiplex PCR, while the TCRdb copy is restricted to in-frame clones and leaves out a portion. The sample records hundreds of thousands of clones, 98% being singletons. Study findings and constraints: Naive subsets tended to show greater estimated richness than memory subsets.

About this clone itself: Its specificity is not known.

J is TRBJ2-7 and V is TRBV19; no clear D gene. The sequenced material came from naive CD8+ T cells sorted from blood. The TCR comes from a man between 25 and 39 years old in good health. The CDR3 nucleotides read TGTGCCAGTAGTATTTATCCGAACGAGCAGTACTTC. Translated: CASSIYPNEQYF.